This T cell receptor beta chain was identified during a study of regulatory T cells in long-lasting Graves disease. At least ten counts were recorded for this clonotype. V lost 3 bases and J 10 bases, leaving 13 bases between the germline ends. There are 13 residues in the CDR3. Per germline, CDR1 SEHNR and CDR2 FQNEAQ (reference sequence). The time point is: newly diagnosed GD, antithyroid drugs for less than 3 months. After RNA was extracted from PBMCs, the TCR library was made from it. Through Arm-PCR of CDR3 regions and iRepertoire HTBI primers, TCR beta libraries were built. TCRdb reanalysed the multiplex PCR reads using MiXCR and keeps one entry per CDR3 protein. The sample records more than 450,000 distinct CDR3 sequences, 12% being singletons. This sample also belongs to another study, concerning T cells in Graves' hyperthyroidism and ophthalmopathy.

The rearrangement links TRBV7-9 to TRBJ2-1, with a weak D call TRBD2 (6 bases). This TCR was sampled from a woman aged 25 to 45 with Graves disease. Sequencing used peripheral blood mononuclear cells (PBMCs), obtained at new diagnosis, from a patient treated with antithyroid drugs. The CDR3 is CASSLLAPPEQFF. In nucleotides, the CDR3 is TGTGCCAGCAGCTTGCTAGCGCCCCCAGAGCAGTTCTTC. The entire variable domain, with the rest obtained from reference TRBV7-9 and TRBJ2-1, is as follows: DTGVSQNPRHKITKRGQNVTFRCDPISEHNRLYWYRQTLGQGPEFLTYFQNEAQLEKSRLLSDRFSAERPKGSFSTLEIQRTEQGDSAMYLCASSLLAPPEQFFGPGTRLTVL.